These 8 T cell receptor beta chains share one sample of origin, sequenced in a study of long-term antiretroviral therapy in people with HIV. They ran version v3.0 of the immunoSEQ assay at survey level. TCRdb keeps only in-frame clones here, not all; method: immunoSEQ multiplex PCR. Of around 40,000 clones in the sample, around 86% are singletons; the top ten hold about 5%. Here the sequenced sample was unsorted PBMCs, taken 0.1 years before starting antiretroviral therapy. The receptors derive from a woman in her fifties or sixties with HIV.

This clone was found once. This rearrangement joins TRBV5-5 to TRBJ1-1; 8 bases are a match to TRBD1. The CDR3 totals 16 residues. The germline V gene encodes CDR1 SGHKS and CDR2 YYEKEE (reference sequence). V was pared by 4 bases and J by 0 bases, with 8 bases of the junction left unmatched. CDR3 nucleotides: TGTGCCAGCAGCATGGGGACAGGACAAATGAACACTGAAGCTTTCTTT. Translating gives CASSMGTGQMNTEAFF. The full variable domain, its missing parts supplied by reference TRBV5-5 and TRBJ1-1, is DAGVTQSPTHLIKTRGQQVTLRCSPISGHKSVSWYQQVLGQGPQFIFQYYEKEERGRGNFPDRFSARQFPNYSSELNVNALLLGDSALYLCASSMGTGQMNTEAFFGQGTRLTVV.

The rearrangement joins TRBV4-3 to TRBJ2-3, with a tentative D call TRBD2 (6 bases). Germline V gene data show CDR1 as LGHNA and CDR2 as YSLEER. V lost 4 bases, J lost 4 bases, and 9 bases lay in between. The CDR3 is 13 residues long. The CDR3 DNA reads TGCGCCAGCAGCCGAGGGGAGGCAGATACGCAGTATTTT. This codes for CASSRGEADTQYF.

The CDR3, as DNA: TGCGCCAGCAGCTTGGAAGGGGGCAAAAAGTACTTC. It is translated as CASSLEGGKKYF. J is TRBJ2-7 and V is TRBV5-1, with 7 bases that match TRBD1. V was pared by 0 bases and J by 11 bases, with 5 bases of the junction left unmatched. This CDR3 region has 12 residues. Per the germline V gene, CDR1 is SGHRS and CDR2 is YFSETQ.

The chain combines TRBV7-2 with TRBJ2-1; D possibly corresponds to TRBD1 (5 bases). CDR1 and CDR2 (germline): SGHTA, FQGNSA. V was pared by 4 bases and J by 8 bases, with 15 bases between. The CDR3 is 14 amino acids. CDR3 amino acids: CASSSALGAHEQFF. The CDR3, as DNA: TGTGCCAGCAGCTCGGCCCTAGGGGCCCATGAGCAGTTCTTC.

The genes are TRBV12-5 and TRBJ1-4; D remains ambiguous. This CDR3 has 14 residues. Germline V gene data show CDR1 as LGHNT and CDR2 as FRNRAP. V was cut by 6 bases and J by 5 bases, with 13 bases left in between. CDR3: CASGQTTGNEKLFF. The CDR3 DNA reads as TGTGCTAGTGGCCAGACTACGGGGAATGAAAAACTGTTTTTT.

This chain links TRBV27 with TRBJ2-1; TRBD2 matches 11 bases. The germline V gene encodes CDR1 MNHEY and CDR2 SMNVEV (reference sequence). The J segment lost 8 bases and the V segment lost 2 bases, leaving 8 bases of the junction unmatched. The CDR3 covers 16 residues. For the CDR3, the DNA is TGTGCCAGCAGTTTAATCTCTAGCGGGGGGTCCTATGAGCAGTTCTTC. Translated: CASSLISSGGSYEQFF.

The chain couples TRBV2 to TRBJ2-3, with D perhaps matching TRBD2 (5 bases). This CDR3 region has 14 residues. V was cut by 6 bases and J by 4 bases, with 14 bases left in between. The germline V gene encodes CDR1 SNHLY and CDR2 FYNNEI. The CDR3 sequence: CASRGSIPADTQYF. DNA for the CDR3: TGTGCCAGCAGAGGGAGTATACCAGCAGATACGCAGTATTTT. Based on the CDR3 plus reference TRBV2 and TRBJ2-3, the full variable domain is EPEVTQTPSHQVTQMGQEVILRCVPISNHLYFYWYRQILGQKVEFLVSFYNNEISEKSEIFDDQFSVERPDGSNFTLKIRSTKLEDSAMYFCASRGSIPADTQYFGPGTRLTVL.

This clone was seen once. The V gene is TRBV2, the J gene TRBJ2-3; D is ambiguous. The CDR3 has 14 amino acids. Germline lookup yields CDR1 SNHLY and CDR2 FYNNEI. V lost 4 bases, J lost 2 bases, and 10 bases lay in between. CDR3 in DNA: TGTGCCAGCAGTGCGGCTAAAAACACAGATACGCAGTATTTT. This codes for CASSAAKNTDTQYF.